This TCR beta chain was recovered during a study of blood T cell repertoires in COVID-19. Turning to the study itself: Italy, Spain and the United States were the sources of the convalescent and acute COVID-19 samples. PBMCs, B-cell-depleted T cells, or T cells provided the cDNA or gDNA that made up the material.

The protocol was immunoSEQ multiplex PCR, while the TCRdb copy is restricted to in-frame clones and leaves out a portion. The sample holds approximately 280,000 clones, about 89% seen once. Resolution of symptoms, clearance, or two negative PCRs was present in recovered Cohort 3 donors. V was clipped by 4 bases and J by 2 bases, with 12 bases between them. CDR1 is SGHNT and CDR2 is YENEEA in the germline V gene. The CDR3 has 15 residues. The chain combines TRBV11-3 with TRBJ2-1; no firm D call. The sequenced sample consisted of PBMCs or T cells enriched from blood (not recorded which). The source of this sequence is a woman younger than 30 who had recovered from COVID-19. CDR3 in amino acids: CASSSRDSPYNEQFF. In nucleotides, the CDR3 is TGTGCCAGCAGCTCGAGAGATTCGCCCTACAATGAGCAGTTCTTC.